Sequencing of this T cell receptor (beta chain) was carried out in a study of blood T cell repertoires in COVID-19. Study as a whole: The study drew acute and convalescent COVID-19 samples from the United States, Italy and Spain.

Seattle's enrolled individuals joined amid active infection and were then monitored longitudinally. Germline V gives CDR1 MNHEY, CDR2 SVGAGI. The V end lost 2 bases, the J end lost 2 bases, and 13 bases lay between the germline ends. This CDR3 is 15 amino acids long. Sequenced by immunoSEQ multiplex PCR; TCRdb stores in-frame clones only, minus some. Of about 500,000 clones in the sample, about 89% were seen once. The genes are TRBV6-5 and TRBJ2-7, with D possibly TRBD1 on 5 matching bases. Sequencing used peripheral blood. The receptor was isolated from a woman aged 45-65 years with COVID-19, enrolled during active disease. Here the CDR3 DNA reads TGTGCCAGCAGTTACCGGCAGGGCGGTCCCTACGAGCAGTACTTC. Translated: CASSYRQGGPYEQYF.